The 5 T cell receptor gamma chains reported below all come from one sample, sequenced in a study of gamma delta lymphoproliferative disorders and STAT genes. PBMCs from patients and controls supplied the genomic DNA for sequencing. TCRdb re-called the multiplex PCR reads through CATT. In the table there are roughly 2,500 gamma-chain clones, about 11% of which are singletons. Sequencing input: blood. These receptors all stem from a human donor with gamma-delta T-cell large granular lymphocyte leukemia.

This clone has just a few counts. TCRdb lists the protein of a much larger clone for this DNA, which differs at residue 11, so this is likely a read error; the protein given here is translated from the DNA itself. The genes are TRGV10 and TRGJP1. TCRdb lists no J gene, so it was determined here by aligning the DNA to germline. TRGV10 is labeled an ORF, and its function is uncertain. The CDR3 length is 17 residues. The CDR3: CAAWDRLFITNGWFKIF. The CDR3 DNA reads as TGTGCTGCGTGGGACCGGCTTTTCATTACCAATGGTTGGTTCAAGATATTT.

This clone was recorded at least ten times. The V gene is TRGV4, but the J gene lacks a call. The CDR3 sequence is 11 residues long. Germline loops: CDR1 EGSTGY, CDR2 YDSYTSSV. The CDR3 DNA sequence: TGTGCCACCTGGGATGGGCCGCGGGAACTCTTT. Translated: CATWDGPRELF.

This clone was observed at least ten times. The chain couples TRGV11 to TRGJ1 or TRGJ2. The J gene, absent from TCRdb, was called here by matching the DNA to germline. TRGV11 is flagged as an ORF with uncertain function. J lost 7 bases, V lost 5 bases, and 8 bases had no gene match. The CDR3 is made up of 13 amino acids. The CDR3 DNA is TGTGCCTGCTGGATTAACCGTGGGTATAAGAAACTCTTT. Its protein is CACWINRGYKKLF.

This clone was found many times. This chain connects TRGV2 to TRGJ1 or TRGJ2. TCRdb offers no J gene call, so here the DNA was matched to germline to obtain one. CDR3 length: 14 residues. V trimming: 3 bases; J trimming: 4 bases; junction bases outside the gene matches: 9. Germline V CDR1 and CDR2: EGSNGY, YDSYNSKV. CDR3 nucleotides: TGTGCCACCTGGGACCGGCCAGAGTATTATAAGAAACTCTTT. This sequence encodes CATWDRPEYYKKLF.

With respect to this clone: TCRdb records a much larger clone's protein for this DNA, with a difference at residue 7 that likely arises from a read error; the protein given is the translation of the DNA. The chain recombines TRGV8 with TRGJ1 or TRGJ2. The J gene, missing from TCRdb, was assigned here through DNA to germline matching. V was pared by 6 bases and J by 5 bases, with 7 bases of the junction left unmatched. Germline loops: CDR1 VENAVY, CDR2 YDSYNSRV. This CDR3 has 12 amino acids. CDR3 in DNA: TGTGCCACCTGGAACTTGCATTATAAGAAACTCTTT. It codes for CATWNLHYKKLF.